This passage covers 7 T cell receptor beta chains from one sample sequenced in a study of CD8+ T cells in alopecia areata. Noted treatment: oral pan-JAK inhibitor, 5-10 mg twice daily. It was cDNA, reverse transcribed from extracted RNA, that served as the sequencing template. The assay was immunoSEQ multiplex PCR, and TCRdb's table has in-frame clones only and misses some. This repertoire shows 130,000 or so clones, roughly 86% found once; its top ten account for roughly 13%. Sequencing was performed on CD8+ T cells sorted from blood, taken at week 4, from a patient treated with tofacitinib. Receptors were obtained from a human donor with alopecia areata.

The V call is TRBV30, the J call TRBJ1-1; tentatively, D is TRBD1 (6 bases). The CDR3 has 12 amino acids. Trimming stripped 5 bases from V and 8 bases from J, with 15 bases between. CDR1 and CDR2 from the germline V gene are GTSNPN and SVGIG (reference sequence). The CDR3 reads CAWDGGAIEAFF. CDR3 nucleotides: TGTGCCTGGGACGGGGGGGCAATAGAAGCTTTCTTT.

This rearrangement joins TRBV30 to TRBJ1-1; D not certain. CDR3 length: 15 amino acids. Trimming left V 3 bases short and J 4 bases short, with 18 bases between. Germline values: CDR1 GTSNPN, CDR2 SVGIG (reference sequence). The CDR3 sequence is CAWRPQTAIGTEAFF. As DNA, the CDR3 is TGTGCCTGGAGACCCCAGACGGCCATAGGCACTGAAGCTTTCTTT.

The chain joins TRBV7-9 to TRBJ1-5; D not resolved. This CDR3 spans 15 amino acids. Trimming removed 6 bases at V and 6 bases at J, with 18 bases between. Germline V CDR1 and CDR2: SEHNR, FQNEAQ (reference sequence). The CDR3 sequence is CASSLDGSTSQPQHF. Here the CDR3 DNA reads TGTGCCAGCAGTCTGGACGGGAGCACCAGTCAGCCCCAGCATTTT.

The sample holds one count of this clone. The chain employs TRBV7-8 and TRBJ2-7; TRBD2 matches 7 bases. Trimming took 5 bases from V and 5 from J; bases not matched to a gene: 9. This CDR3 spans 14 amino acids. The V gene's germline CDR1 is SGHVS and CDR2 FQNEAQ. This chain's CDR3 is CASSAIGGVHEQYF. DNA for the CDR3: TGTGCCAGCAGCGCGATTGGGGGGGTCCACGAGCAGTACTTC.

The rearrangement links TRBV6-5 to TRBJ2-3, with 7 bases that match TRBD2. The CDR3 sequence is 15 residues long. J was trimmed by 0 bases and V by 5 bases; bases with no gene match: 5. Germline CDR1 and CDR2: MNHEY and SVGAGI. CDR3 sequence (DNA): TGTGCCAGCAGTCCGGGACTAACTAGCACAGATACGCAGTATTTT. It codes for CASSPGLTSTDTQYF.

The rearrangement uses TRBV30 and TRBJ2-7, with D unresolved. Germline V gene lookup returns CDR1 GTSNPN and CDR2 SVGIG (reference sequence). The CDR3 contains 12 residues. V was trimmed by 0 bases and J by 4 bases, leaving 7 bases between them. The CDR3 nucleotides are TGTGCCTGGAGTGTATTGGGTTACGAGCAGTACTTC. This gives the protein CAWSVLGYEQYF. Variable domain in full (rest from reference TRBV30 and TRBJ2-7): SQTIHQWPATLVQPVGSPLSLECTVEGTSNPNLYWYRQAAGRGLQLLFYSVGIGQISSEVPQNLSASRPQDRQFILSSKKLLLSDSGFYLCAWSVLGYEQYFGPGTRLTVT.

The chain carries TRBV7-9 and TRBJ1-4; no firm D call. V was cut by 8 bases and J by 7 bases, with 11 bases left in between. Per the germline V gene, CDR1 is SEHNR and CDR2 is FQNEAQ (reference sequence). The CDR3 is 12 amino acids. CDR3 protein: CASRRSSEKLFF. The CDR3 nucleotides are TGTGCCAGCCGCAGATCGAGTGAAAAACTGTTTTTT.